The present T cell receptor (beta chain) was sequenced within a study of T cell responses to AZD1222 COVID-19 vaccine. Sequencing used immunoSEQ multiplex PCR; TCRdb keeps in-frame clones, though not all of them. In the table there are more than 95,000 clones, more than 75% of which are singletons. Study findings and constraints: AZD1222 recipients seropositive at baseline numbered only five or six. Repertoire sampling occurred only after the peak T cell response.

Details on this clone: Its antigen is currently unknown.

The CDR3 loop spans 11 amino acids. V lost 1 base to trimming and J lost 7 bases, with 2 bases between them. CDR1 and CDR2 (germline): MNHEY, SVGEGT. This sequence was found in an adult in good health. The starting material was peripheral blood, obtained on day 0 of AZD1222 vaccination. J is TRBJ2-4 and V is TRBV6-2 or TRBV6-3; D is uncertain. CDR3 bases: TGTGCCAGCAGTTACTGGAACATTCAGTACTTC. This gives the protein CASSYWNIQYF.